This T cell receptor beta chain came from a study of T-cell reconstitution after alpha-beta-depleted transplantation in children. Unique molecular identifiers were incorporated into the prepared TCRbeta library. TCRdb analysed the PCR reads with MiXCR anew, one entry per CDR3 protein. The sample carries around 680,000 distinct CDR3 sequences, around a sixth recorded once. The CDR3 contains 13 residues. J lost 4 bases, V lost 5 bases, and 3 bases had no gene match. From germline, CDR1 is SGHTA and CDR2 FQGNSA. This clonotype was observed at least ten times. This receptor was obtained from a human donor who donated a stem cell graft to a child with acute myeloid leukemia. The sequences come from PBMCs from the stem cell graft donor, collected from the stem cell graft. The chain joins TRBV7-2 to TRBJ2-5; the match to TRBD1 covers 8 bases. CDR3 amino acids: CASSVDRGETQYF. CDR3 nucleotides: TGTGCCAGCAGCGTAGACAGGGGAGAGACCCAGTACTTC. Filled out from reference TRBV7-2 and TRBJ2-5, the complete variable domain reads GAGVSQSPSNKVTEKGKDVELRCDPISGHTALYWYRQSLGQGLEFLIYFQGNSAPDKSGLPSDRFSAERTGGSVSTLTIQRTQQEDSAVYLCASSVDRGETQYFGPGTRLLVL.